This T cell receptor beta chain was captured by sequencing in a study of OX40 agonist ivuxolimab in advanced cancers. Study-wide background: The diagnoses of dose-escalation patients were hepatocellular carcinoma, melanoma, renal cell or head and neck cancer.

Trimming removed 1 base at V and 5 bases at J, with 11 bases between. The CDR3 has 15 residues. Germline V lookup: CDR1 LGHNA, CDR2 YNFKEQ. The table came from immunoSEQ multiplex PCR; TCRdb's copy has only in-frame clones and leaves some out. The sample has roughly 76,000 clones; approximately 85% are singletons. This receptor was obtained from an adult with an advanced solid tumor such as melanoma, head and neck, liver or kidney cancer. The sequences come from CD4+ or CD8+ T cells sorted from blood, collected in a trial of the OX40 agonist ivuxolimab. This chain links TRBV4-2 with TRBJ2-2; D unclear. DNA of the CDR3: TGTGCCAGCAGCCAAGTTGTGAGTGGGACCGGGGAGCTGTTTTTT. It specifies CASSQVVSGTGELFF.